Following are 18 T cell receptor beta chains from one sample sequenced in a study of blood T cell repertoires in COVID-19. The method was immunoSEQ multiplex PCR; TCRdb's version includes in-frame clones alone and lacks a portion of them. The sample includes fewer than 200,000 clones, approximately 73% seen only once; the top ten take about 4%. Sequenced input: peripheral blood. The receptor source for this set is a woman of 80 years or more with acute or convalescent COVID-19.

The chain joins TRBV6-2 or TRBV6-3 to TRBJ1-2; the match to TRBD1 covers 7 bases. The length of the CDR3 is 16 residues. V lost 6 bases and J lost 4; bases outside the gene matches: 14. In germline, CDR1 is MNHEY, CDR2 SVGEGT. The CDR3 spells CASSGTAGNAGYGYTF. DNA for the CDR3: TGTGCCAGCAGCGGGACAGCAGGCAATGCGGGCTATGGCTACACCTTC.

The chain recombines TRBV5-6 with TRBJ1-1, with 7 positions matching TRBD1. V trimming: 6 bases; J trimming: 8 bases; junction bases outside the gene matches: 16. This CDR3 region has 15 residues. Germline assignment: CDR1 SGHDT and CDR2 YYEEEE. The chain's CDR3 is CASNSLETGRSEAFF. DNA for the CDR3: TGTGCCAGCAACTCGCTTGAGACAGGGAGGTCGGAAGCTTTCTTT.

V and J are TRBV6-5 and TRBJ1-1; 9 bases agree with TRBD1. This CDR3 has 15 amino acids. V trimming: 2 bases; J trimming: 4 bases; junction bases outside the gene matches: 5. Looked up from germline, CDR1 is MNHEY and CDR2 is SVGAGI. This chain's CDR3 is CASSYLGTGSTEAFF. The DNA of the CDR3 is TGTGCCAGCAGTTACCTAGGGACAGGGAGCACTGAAGCTTTCTTT.

V gene TRBV4-3 combines with J gene TRBJ1-2, with 7 positions matching TRBD1. The CDR3 runs 14 residues. Germline CDR1 LGHNA, CDR2 YSLEER. After removal of 1 base from V and 7 bases from J, the junction contained 6 bases not matched to a gene. CDR3 sequence: CASSQGARQGGYTF. The CDR3 bases are TGCGCCAGCAGCCAAGGGGCCAGACAGGGTGGCTACACCTTC.

This rearrangement joins TRBV24-1 to TRBJ2-3; 16 positions match TRBD2. This CDR3 comprises 17 residues. Germline CDR1 and CDR2: KGHDR and SFDVKD. Trimming took 5 bases from V and 6 from J; bases not matched to a gene: 7. The CDR3 region has the DNA TGTGCCACCAGTGCCGCGGGACTAGCGGGGGGGCCGGATACGCAGTATTTT. This translates into CATSAAGLAGGPDTQYF.

The rearrangement uses TRBV7-6 and TRBJ2-2; the D gene is possibly TRBD2 (6 bases). This CDR3 comprises 16 residues. In germline, CDR1 is SGHVS, CDR2 FNYEAQ. V was clipped by 7 bases and J by 6 bases, with 21 bases between them. The CDR3 DNA sequence: TGTGCCAGCATCACTTCATGGGGGGAAGGTGCCGGGGAGCTGTTTTTT. It yields the protein CASITSWGEGAGELFF.

CDR3 sequence reads: CASSLVAKQETQYF. In DNA form, the CDR3 reads TGCGCCAGCAGCTTGGTGGCAAAACAAGAGACCCAGTACTTC. The chain recombines TRBV5-1 with TRBJ2-5; D is uncertain. V lost 0 bases and J 2 bases, leaving 8 bases between the germline ends. Germline CDR1 and CDR2: SGHRS and YFSETQ. The CDR3 length is 14 residues.

This clone has a handful of counts. The genes are TRBV4-2 and TRBJ1-2, with D tentatively TRBD1 (5 bases). The CDR3 totals 16 residues. The V and J ends lost 0 bases and 8 bases respectively, with 19 bases between them. The V gene's germline CDR1 is LGHNA and CDR2 YNFKEQ. The CDR3 coding sequence is TGTGCCAGCAGCCAAGATGATGCCGGCAGGGTAGGCGGCTACACCTTC. The encoded protein is CASSQDDAGRVGGYTF.

This clone was detected once. V and J are TRBV6-5 and TRBJ1-5; TRBD1 matches 11 bases. This CDR3 spans 13 amino acids. CDR1 and CDR2 (germline): MNHEY, SVGAGI. With 5 bases clipped from V and 7 bases from J, the junction kept 1 base outside the gene matches. In DNA, the CDR3 is TGTGCCAGCAGTAGGGACAGGGGGCAGCCCCAGCATTTT. This encodes CASSRDRGQPQHF.

This clone was counted between two and nine times. The chain links TRBV7-9 to TRBJ1-5; no definite D call. There are 15 residues in the CDR3. The germline CDR1 and CDR2 sequences are SEHNR and FQNEAQ (reference sequence). Trimming removed 5 bases from V and 4 bases from J, with 15 bases in between. CDR3 loop: CASSPSNGENQPQHF. The DNA for the CDR3 is TGTGCCAGCAGCCCCTCGAATGGAGAGAATCAGCCCCAGCATTTT.

A few counts support this clone. The rearrangement uses TRBV28 and TRBJ1-5; D uncertain. V gave up 3 bases and J gave up 4 bases, with 7 bases separating them. The CDR3 is made up of 13 amino acids. Germline V CDR1 and CDR2: MDHEN, SYDVKM. This CDR3 is CASSLGRNQPQHF. The DNA of the CDR3 is TGTGCCAGCAGTTTGGGGAGGAATCAGCCCCAGCATTTT.

This rearrangement joins TRBV10-3 to TRBJ1-6; TRBD1 is a possible D gene (5 bases). The CDR3 loop spans 13 amino acids. Trimming pared 3 bases from V and 9 bases from J, leaving 9 bases between. Germline CDR1 reads ENHRY; CDR2 reads SYGVKD. The CDR3 nucleotides read TGTGCCATCAGTGACAGGGAACGTTCACCCCTCCACTTT. Residues: CAISDRERSPLHF.

The genes are TRBV7-9 and TRBJ2-2; 7 nucleotides align to TRBD1. CDR3 length: 14 amino acids. Germline assignment: CDR1 SEHNR and CDR2 FQNEAQ (reference sequence). V lost 7 bases and J lost 13; bases outside the gene matches: 15. The DNA for the CDR3 is TGTGCCAGCAACCTGGGGACAGAGACCATGGGGCTGTTTTTT. It is translated as CASNLGTETMGLFF.

This chain joins TRBV10-3 and TRBJ1-5; 10 bases match TRBD1. This CDR3 contains 16 residues. Germline loops: CDR1 ENHRY, CDR2 SYGVKD. V dropped 3 bases and J dropped 1; count of bases not matched to a gene: 3. For the CDR3, the DNA is TGTGCCATCAGTGACCGGGACAGGGGAAGCAATCAGCCCCAGCATTTT. Protein sequence: CAISDRDRGSNQPQHF.

This chain joins TRBV18 and TRBJ2-1; 7 nucleotides match TRBD1. The CDR3 is made up of 15 amino acids. The V gene end was trimmed by 6 bases and the J gene end by 8 bases; junction bases not matched to a gene: 13. Germline lookup yields CDR1 KGHSH and CDR2 LQKENI. The CDR3 here is CASSETTGLKYEQFF. The CDR3, as DNA: TGTGCCAGCTCGGAAACGACAGGGCTAAAGTATGAGCAGTTCTTC.

The genes are TRBV3-1 (or the pseudogene TRBV3-2) and TRBJ2-3, with TRBD1 matching over 12 bases. The germline CDR1 and CDR2 sequences are LGHDT and YNNKEL (reference sequence). V shed 4 bases, J shed 0 bases, and the junction held 8 bases outside the gene matches. The CDR3 totals 18 residues. The CDR3 sequence: CASSPSRDRGRSTDTQYF. CDR3 DNA: TGTGCCAGCAGCCCGTCCCGGGACAGGGGGCGTAGCACAGATACGCAGTATTTT.

J is TRBJ1-5 and V is TRBV2; the D gene is possibly TRBD1 (5 bases). The V end lost 1 base, the J end lost 5 bases, and 6 bases lay between the germline ends. This CDR3 is built from 13 residues. CDR1 and CDR2 from the germline V gene are SNHLY and FYNNEI. CDR3 nucleotide sequence: TGTGCCAGCAGTGAAGGGGGCCATCAGCCCCAGCATTTT. Its protein is CASSEGGHQPQHF. Looking up the rest from reference TRBV2 and TRBJ1-5 gives the full variable domain: EPEVTQTPSHQVTQMGQEVILRCVPISNHLYFYWYRQILGQKVEFLVSFYNNEISEKSEIFDDQFSVERPDGSNFTLKIRSTKLEDSAMYFCASSEGGHQPQHFGDGTRLSIL.

This chain links TRBV27 with TRBJ1-3; D might be TRBD1 (6 bases). Germline V gives CDR1 MNHEY, CDR2 SMNVEV (reference sequence). The CDR3 is made up of 14 amino acids. V was cut by 3 bases and J by 3 bases, with 9 bases left in between. CDR3 sequence (DNA): TGTGCCAGCAGTTTCCAACAGGGTGGAAACACCATATATTTT. Amino acids: CASSFQQGGNTIYF.